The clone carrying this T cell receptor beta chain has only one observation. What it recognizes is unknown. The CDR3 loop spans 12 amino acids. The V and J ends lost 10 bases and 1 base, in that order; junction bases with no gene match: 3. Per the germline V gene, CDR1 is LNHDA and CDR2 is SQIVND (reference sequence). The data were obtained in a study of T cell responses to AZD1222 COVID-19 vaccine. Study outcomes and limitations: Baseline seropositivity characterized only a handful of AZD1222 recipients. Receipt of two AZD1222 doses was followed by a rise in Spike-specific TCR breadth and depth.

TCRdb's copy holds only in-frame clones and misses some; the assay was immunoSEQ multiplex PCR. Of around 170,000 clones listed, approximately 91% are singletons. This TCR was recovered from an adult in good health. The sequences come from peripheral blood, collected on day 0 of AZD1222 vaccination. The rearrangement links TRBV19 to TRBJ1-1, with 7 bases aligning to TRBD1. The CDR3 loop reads CAKPGGNTEAFF. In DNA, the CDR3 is TGTGCCAAACCAGGGGGGAACACTGAAGCTTTCTTT.